These T cell receptor beta chains were read from a single sample in a study of Ad26.COV2.S vaccination and SARS-CoV-2 variants. Produced via immunoSEQ multiplex PCR; TCRdb's table is partial and in-frame only. The sample includes about 350,000 clones, 75% to 90% of them seen just once. The sample in question was peripheral blood, obtained in a trial of Ad26.COV2.S vaccine versus placebo. The receptor set was obtained from a person aged 18-60 years who received the Ad26.COV2.S COVID-19 vaccine or a placebo. Both conserved end residues are trimmed from each CDR3. Fields, in order: CDR3 protein, V gene.

CDR3 protein: ASSWGGGGYT
V gene: TRBV5-6

CDR3 protein: ASSEGTGGADTEAF
V gene: TRBV7-9

CDR3 protein: AMGGGSGGSTDTQY
V gene: TRBV10-3

CDR3 protein: ASSLMSGGAGELF
V gene: TRBV5-1

CDR3 protein: ASSLSSTYEQY
V gene: TRBV11-2

CDR3 protein: ASGRGDFTDTQY
V gene: TRBV27

CDR3 protein: ASSPTANEQY
V gene: TRBV18

CDR3 protein: ASSFGDNIRSNTEAF
V gene: TRBV7-9

CDR3 protein: SVGTGEYNEQF
V gene: TRBV29-1

CDR3 protein: ASSGTSGRPWRGEQY
V gene: TRBV16